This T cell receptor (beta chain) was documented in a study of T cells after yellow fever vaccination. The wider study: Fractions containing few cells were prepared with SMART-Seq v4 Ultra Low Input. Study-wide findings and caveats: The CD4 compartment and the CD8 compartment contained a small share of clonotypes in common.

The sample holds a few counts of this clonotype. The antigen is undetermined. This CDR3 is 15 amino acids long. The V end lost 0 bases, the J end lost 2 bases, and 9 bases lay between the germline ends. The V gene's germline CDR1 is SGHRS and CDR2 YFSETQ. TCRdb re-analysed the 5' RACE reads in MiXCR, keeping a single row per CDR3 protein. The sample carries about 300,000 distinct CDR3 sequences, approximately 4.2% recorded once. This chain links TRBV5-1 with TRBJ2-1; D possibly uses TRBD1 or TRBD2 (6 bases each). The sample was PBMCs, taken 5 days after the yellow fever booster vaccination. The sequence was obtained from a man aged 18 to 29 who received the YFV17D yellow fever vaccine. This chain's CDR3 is CASSLGRGPYNEQFF. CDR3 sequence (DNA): TGCGCCAGCAGCTTGGGCCGGGGGCCCTACAATGAGCAGTTCTTC.